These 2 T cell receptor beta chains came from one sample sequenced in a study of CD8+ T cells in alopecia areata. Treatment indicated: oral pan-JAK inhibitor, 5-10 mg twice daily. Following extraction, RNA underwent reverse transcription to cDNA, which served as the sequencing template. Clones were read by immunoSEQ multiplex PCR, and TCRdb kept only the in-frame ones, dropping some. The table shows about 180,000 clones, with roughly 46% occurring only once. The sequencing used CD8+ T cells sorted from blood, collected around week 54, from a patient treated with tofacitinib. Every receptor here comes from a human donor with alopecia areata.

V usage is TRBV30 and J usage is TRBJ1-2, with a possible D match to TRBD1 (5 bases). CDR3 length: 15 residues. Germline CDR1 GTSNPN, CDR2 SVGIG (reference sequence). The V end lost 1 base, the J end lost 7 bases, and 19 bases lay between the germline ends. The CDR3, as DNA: TGTGCCTGGAGTGGGGGCAGAACAAATTCAATTGGCTACACCTTC. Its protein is CAWSGGRTNSIGYTF.

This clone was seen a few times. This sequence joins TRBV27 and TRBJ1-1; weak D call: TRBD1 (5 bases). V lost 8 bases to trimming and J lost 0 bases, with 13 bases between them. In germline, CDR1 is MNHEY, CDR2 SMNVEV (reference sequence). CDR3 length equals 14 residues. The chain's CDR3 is CASAKGTMNTEAFF. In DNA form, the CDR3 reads TGTGCCAGCGCCAAGGGGACGATGAACACTGAAGCTTTCTTT.